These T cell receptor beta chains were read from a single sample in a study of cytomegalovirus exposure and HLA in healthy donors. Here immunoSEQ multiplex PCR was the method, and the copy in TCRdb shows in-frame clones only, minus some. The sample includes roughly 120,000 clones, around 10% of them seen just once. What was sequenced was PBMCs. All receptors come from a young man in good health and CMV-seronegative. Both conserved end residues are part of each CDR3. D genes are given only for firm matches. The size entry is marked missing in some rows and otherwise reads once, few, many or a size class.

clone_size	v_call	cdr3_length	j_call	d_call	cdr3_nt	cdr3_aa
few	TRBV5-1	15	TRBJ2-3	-	TGCGCCAGCAGCCCCTGGACCCCGGAGGCCGATACGCAGTATTTT	CASSPWTPEADTQYF
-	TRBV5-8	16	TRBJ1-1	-	TGTGCCAGCAGCTTGGACAGGTTCAGGGGGAACACTGAAGCTTTCTTT	CASSLDRFRGNTEAFF
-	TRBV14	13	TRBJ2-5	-	TGTGCCAGCAGCCAAGATTGGGCGGAGACCCAGTACTTC	CASSQDWAETQYF
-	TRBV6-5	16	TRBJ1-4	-	TGTGCCAGCAGTTACTCCCGGGGAGGCACTAATGAAAAACTGTTTTTT	CASSYSRGGTNEKLFF
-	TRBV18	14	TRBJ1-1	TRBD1	TGTGCCAGCTCACGAGGACAGGGGTATACTGAAGCTTTCTTT	CASSRGQGYTEAFF
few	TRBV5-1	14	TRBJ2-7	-	TGCGCCAGCAGCCTCGTGACAGAGCCCTACGAGCAGTACTTC	CASSLVTEPYEQYF
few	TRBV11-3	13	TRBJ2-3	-	TGTGCCAGCAGCTTTCCAGGCACAGATACGCAGTATTTT	CASSFPGTDTQYF
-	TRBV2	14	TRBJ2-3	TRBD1	TGTGCCAGCAGTGGGCAGGGGGCCACAGATACGCAGTATTTT	CASSGQGATDTQYF
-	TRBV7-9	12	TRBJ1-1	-	TGTGCCAGCAGCTTCGGGAACACTGAAGCTTTCTTT	CASSFGNTEAFF
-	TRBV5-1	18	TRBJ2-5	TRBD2	TGCGCCAGCAGCTCGGGGACTAGCGGGGCGGGTTTCCAAGAGACCCAGTACTTC	CASSSGTSGAGFQETQYF
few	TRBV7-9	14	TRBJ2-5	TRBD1	TGTGCCAGCAGCCCTTACCAGGGGGCTGAGACCCAGTACTTC	CASSPYQGAETQYF
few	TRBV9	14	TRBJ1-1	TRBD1	TGTGCCAGCAGCGTAGACTACAGGGGCACTGAAGCTTTCTTT	CASSVDYRGTEAFF
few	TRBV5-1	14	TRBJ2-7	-	TGCGCCAGCAGCTTGGATCCCGGGATCAACGAGCAGTACTTC	CASSLDPGINEQYF
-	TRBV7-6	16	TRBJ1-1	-	TGTGCCAGCAGCTCCCTAGGACGGGGAATGAACACTGAAGCTTTCTTT	CASSSLGRGMNTEAFF
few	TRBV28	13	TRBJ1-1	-	TGTGCCAGCAGGCCTCAGATGAACACTGAAGCTTTCTTT	CASRPQMNTEAFF
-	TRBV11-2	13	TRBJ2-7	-	TGTGCCAGCAGCTTAACCGGGGACTACGAGCAGTACTTC	CASSLTGDYEQYF
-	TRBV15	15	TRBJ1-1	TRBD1	TGTGCCACCAGCAGACAGGGGGCGGGGCACACTGAAGCTTTCTTT	CATSRQGAGHTEAFF
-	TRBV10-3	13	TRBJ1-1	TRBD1	TGTGCCATCAGTTCCGGGACAGACTCCAAGCTGGTGTTT	CAISSGTDSKLVF
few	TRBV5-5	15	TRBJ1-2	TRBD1	TGTGCCAGCAGCTTAGACAGGGTTTCCGCTGATGGCTACACCTTC	CASSLDRVSADGYTF
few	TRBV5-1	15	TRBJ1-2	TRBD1	TGCGCCAGCAGCTTAGGGACAGGGGAGAACTATGGCTACACCTTC	CASSLGTGENYGYTF
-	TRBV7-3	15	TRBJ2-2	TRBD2	TGTGCCAGCAGCTTGACTAGCGAAACCACCGGGGAGCTGTTTTTT	CASSLTSETTGELFF
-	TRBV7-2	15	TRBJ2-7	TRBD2	TGTGCCAGCAGCCAGCCGGGACTAGCGGCCTACGAGCAGTACTTC	CASSQPGLAAYEQYF
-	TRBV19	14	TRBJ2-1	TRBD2	TGTGCCAGTAGTATCGGGGAGGGCCTCAATGAGCAGTTCTTC	CASSIGEGLNEQFF
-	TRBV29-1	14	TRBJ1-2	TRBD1	TGCAGCGTTGAAGATGGACAGGGCGGCTATGGCTACACCTTC	CSVEDGQGGYGYTF
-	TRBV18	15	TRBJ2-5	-	TGTGCCAGCTCATCCTCGGACAGCCCGGGAGAGACCCAGTACTTC	CASSSSDSPGETQYF
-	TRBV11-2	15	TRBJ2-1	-	TGTGCCAGCAGCCCTAGGGGGGGAGCAACTAGTTTACTGTTCTTC	CASSPRGGATSLLFF
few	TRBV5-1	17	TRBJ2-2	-	TGCGCCAGCAGCTTCCAACTCAGAACCCAGGGCACCGGGGAGCTGTTTTTT	CASSFQLRTQGTGELFF
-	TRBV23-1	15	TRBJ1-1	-	TGCGCCAGCAGTCGCAGCGTACGGCTGAACACTGAAGCTTTCTTT	CASSRSVRLNTEAFF
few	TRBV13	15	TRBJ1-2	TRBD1	TGTGCCAGCAGCGGCCGGGACAGGGTCCGAGGGGGCTACACCTTC	CASSGRDRVRGGYTF
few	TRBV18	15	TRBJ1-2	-	TGTGCCAGCTCACCGGCGGCAGGAGGGAGATATGGCTACACCTTC	CASSPAAGGRYGYTF
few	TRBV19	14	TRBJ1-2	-	TGTGCCAGTAGTATTAGTTTGGGAGCAGGAGGCTACACCTTC	CASSISLGAGGYTF
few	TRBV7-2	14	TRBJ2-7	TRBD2	TGTGCCAGCAGCTTTAGCGGGGGTCACTACGAGCAGTACTTC	CASSFSGGHYEQYF
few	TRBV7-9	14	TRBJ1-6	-	TGTGCCAGCAGCCTCGGGGGTTCTAATTCACCCCTCCACTTT	CASSLGGSNSPLHF